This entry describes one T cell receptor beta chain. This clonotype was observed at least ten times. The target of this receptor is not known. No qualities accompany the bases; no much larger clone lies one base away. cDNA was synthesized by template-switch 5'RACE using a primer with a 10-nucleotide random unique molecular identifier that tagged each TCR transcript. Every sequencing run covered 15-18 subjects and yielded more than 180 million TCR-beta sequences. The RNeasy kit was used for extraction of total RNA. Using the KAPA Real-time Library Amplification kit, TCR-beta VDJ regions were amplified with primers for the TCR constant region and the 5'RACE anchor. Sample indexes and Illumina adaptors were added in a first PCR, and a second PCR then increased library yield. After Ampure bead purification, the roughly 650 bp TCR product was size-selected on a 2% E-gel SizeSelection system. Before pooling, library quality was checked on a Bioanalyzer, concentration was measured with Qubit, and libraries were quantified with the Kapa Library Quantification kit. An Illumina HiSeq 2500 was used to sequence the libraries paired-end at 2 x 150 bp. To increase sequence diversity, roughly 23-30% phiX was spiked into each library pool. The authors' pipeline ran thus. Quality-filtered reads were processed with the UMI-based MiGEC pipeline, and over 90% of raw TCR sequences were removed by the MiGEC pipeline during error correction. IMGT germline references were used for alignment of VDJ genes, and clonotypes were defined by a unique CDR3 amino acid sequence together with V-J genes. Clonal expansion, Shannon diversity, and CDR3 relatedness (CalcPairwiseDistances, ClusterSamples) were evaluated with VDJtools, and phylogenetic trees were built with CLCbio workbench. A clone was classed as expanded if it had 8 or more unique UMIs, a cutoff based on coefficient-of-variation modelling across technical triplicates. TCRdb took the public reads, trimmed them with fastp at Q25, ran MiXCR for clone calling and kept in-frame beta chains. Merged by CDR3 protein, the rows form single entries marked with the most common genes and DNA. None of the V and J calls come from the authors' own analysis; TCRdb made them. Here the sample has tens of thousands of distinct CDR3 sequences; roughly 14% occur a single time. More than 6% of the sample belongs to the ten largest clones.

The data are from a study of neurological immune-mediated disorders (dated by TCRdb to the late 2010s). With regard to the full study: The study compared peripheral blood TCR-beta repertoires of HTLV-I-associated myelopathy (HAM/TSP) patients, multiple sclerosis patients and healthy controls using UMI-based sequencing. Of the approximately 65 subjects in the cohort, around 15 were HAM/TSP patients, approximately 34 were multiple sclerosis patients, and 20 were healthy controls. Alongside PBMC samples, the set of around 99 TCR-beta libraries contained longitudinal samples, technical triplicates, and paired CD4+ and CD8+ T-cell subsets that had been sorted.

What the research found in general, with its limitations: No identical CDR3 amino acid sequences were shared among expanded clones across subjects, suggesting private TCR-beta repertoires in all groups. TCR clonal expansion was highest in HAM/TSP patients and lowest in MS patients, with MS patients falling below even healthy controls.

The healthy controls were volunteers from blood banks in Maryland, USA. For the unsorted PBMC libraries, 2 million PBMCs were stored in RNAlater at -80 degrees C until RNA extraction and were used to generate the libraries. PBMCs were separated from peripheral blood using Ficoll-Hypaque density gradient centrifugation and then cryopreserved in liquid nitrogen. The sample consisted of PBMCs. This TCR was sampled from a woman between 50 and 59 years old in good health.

CDR3 sequence: CASSLRTGGAGNTEAFF. The DNA reads as follows: TGCGCCAGCAGCTTGCGAACAGGGGGCGCCGGGAACACTGAAGCTTTCTTT. The chain couples TRBV5-1 to TRBJ1-1; a stretch of 9 junction bases matches TRBD1. Including cysteine and phenylalanine, the CDR3 has 17 amino acids. The sequence is cut down to CDR3 DNA, 51 bases in frame from base 1. From the germline V gene, CDR1 is SGHRS and CDR2 is YFSETQ. After removal of 1 base from V and 1 base from J, the junction retains 8 bases not matched to a gene.